Detailed here is one T cell receptor (beta chain). This record comes from a study of blood T cell repertoires in COVID-19. Study summary: Sample material is recorded as cDNA or gDNA derived from T cells, B-cell-depleted T cells, or PBMCs.

V lost 5 bases and J 0 bases, leaving 10 bases between the germline ends. CDR1 and CDR2 from the germline V gene are SEHNR and FQNEAQ (reference sequence). The CDR3 has 14 amino acids. Here immunoSEQ multiplex PCR was the method, and the copy in TCRdb shows in-frame clones only, minus some. The sample contains roughly 120,000 clones, roughly 86% of which appear only once. V and J are TRBV7-9 and TRBJ1-2; the D is unclear. The TCR comes from a man aged 35 to 55 with acute or convalescent COVID-19. Sequenced material: peripheral blood. The CDR3 nucleotides are TGTGCCAGCAGCCCCCTGGAGGCTAACTATGGCTACACCTTC. Amino acids: CASSPLEANYGYTF.